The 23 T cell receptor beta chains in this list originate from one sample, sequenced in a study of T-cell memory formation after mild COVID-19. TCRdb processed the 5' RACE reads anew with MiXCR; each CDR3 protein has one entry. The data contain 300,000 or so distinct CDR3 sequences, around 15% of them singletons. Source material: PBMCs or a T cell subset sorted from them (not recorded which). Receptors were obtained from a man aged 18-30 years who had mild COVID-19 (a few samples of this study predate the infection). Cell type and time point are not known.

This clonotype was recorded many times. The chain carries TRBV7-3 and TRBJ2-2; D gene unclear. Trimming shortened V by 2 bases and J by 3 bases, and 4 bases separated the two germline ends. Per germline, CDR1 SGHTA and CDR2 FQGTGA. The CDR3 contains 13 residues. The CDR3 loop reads CASSLDYTGELFF. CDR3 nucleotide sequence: TGTGCCAGCAGCTTAGACTACACCGGGGAGCTGTTTTTT. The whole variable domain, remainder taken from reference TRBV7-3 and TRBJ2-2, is GAGVSQTPSNKVTEKGKYVELRCDPISGHTALYWYRQSLGQGPEFLIYFQGTGAADDSGLPNDRFFAVRPEGSVSTLKIQRTERGDSAVYLCASSLDYTGELFFGEGSRLTVL.

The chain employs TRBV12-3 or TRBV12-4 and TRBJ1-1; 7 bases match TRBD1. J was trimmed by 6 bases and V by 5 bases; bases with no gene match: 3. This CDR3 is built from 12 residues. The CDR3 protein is CASSPQGAEAFF. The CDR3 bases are TGTGCCAGCAGTCCCCAGGGGGCTGAAGCTTTCTTT.

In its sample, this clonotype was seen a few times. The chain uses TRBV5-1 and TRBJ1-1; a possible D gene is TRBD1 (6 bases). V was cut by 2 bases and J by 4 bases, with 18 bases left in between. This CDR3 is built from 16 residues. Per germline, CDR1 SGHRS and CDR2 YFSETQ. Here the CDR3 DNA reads TGCGCCAGCAGCTTCCAGCTACAGGGAACCGGCACTGAAGCTTTCTTT. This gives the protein CASSFQLQGTGTEAFF. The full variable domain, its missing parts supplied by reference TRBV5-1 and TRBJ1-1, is KAGVTQTPRYLIKTRGQQVTLSCSPISGHRSVSWYQQTPGQGLQFLFEYFSETQRNKGNFPGRFSGRQFSNSRSEMNVSTLELGDSALYLCASSFQLQGTGTEAFFGQGTRLTVV.

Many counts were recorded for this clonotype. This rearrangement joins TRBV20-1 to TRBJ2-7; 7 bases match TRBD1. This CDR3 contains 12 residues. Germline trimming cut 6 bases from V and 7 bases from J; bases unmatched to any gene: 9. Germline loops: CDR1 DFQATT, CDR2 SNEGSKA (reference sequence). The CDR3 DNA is TGCAGTGCCCCCCGACAGGGAAAAGAGCAGTACTTC. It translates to CSAPRQGKEQYF.

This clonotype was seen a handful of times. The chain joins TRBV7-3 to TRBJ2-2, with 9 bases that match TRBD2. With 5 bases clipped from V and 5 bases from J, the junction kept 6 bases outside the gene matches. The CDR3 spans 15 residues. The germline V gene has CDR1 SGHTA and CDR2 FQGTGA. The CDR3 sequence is CASSHAGGRTGELFF. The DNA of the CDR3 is TGTGCCAGCAGCCACGCGGGGGGGCGGACCGGGGAGCTGTTTTTT.

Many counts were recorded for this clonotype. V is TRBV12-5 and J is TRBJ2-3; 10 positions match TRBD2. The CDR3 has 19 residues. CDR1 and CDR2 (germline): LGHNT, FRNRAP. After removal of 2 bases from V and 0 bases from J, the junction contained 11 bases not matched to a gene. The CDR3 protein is CASGLFGTSANSSTDTQYF. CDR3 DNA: TGTGCTAGTGGTTTGTTCGGGACTAGCGCAAACTCTAGCACAGATACGCAGTATTTT.

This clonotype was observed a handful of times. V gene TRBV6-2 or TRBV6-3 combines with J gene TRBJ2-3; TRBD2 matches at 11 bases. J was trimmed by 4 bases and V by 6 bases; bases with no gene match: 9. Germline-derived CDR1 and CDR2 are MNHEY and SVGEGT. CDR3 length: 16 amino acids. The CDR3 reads CASREGSGGAADTQYF. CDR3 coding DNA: TGTGCCAGCAGGGAGGGTAGCGGGGGGGCGGCAGATACGCAGTATTTT.

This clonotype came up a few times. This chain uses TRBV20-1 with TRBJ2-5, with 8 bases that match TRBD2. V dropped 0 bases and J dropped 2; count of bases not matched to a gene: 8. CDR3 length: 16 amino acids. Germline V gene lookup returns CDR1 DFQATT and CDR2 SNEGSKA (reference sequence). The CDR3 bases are TGCAGTGCTAGAGATACCGCGGGGGGCACTCAAGAGACCCAGTACTTC. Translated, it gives CSARDTAGGTQETQYF.

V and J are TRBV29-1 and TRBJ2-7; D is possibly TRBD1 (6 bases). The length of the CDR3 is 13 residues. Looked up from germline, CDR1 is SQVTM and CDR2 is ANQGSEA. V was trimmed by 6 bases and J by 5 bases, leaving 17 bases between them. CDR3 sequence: CSVPLEGVHEQYV. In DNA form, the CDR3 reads TGCAGCGTCCCCCTCGAGGGGGTCCACGAGCAGTACGTC.

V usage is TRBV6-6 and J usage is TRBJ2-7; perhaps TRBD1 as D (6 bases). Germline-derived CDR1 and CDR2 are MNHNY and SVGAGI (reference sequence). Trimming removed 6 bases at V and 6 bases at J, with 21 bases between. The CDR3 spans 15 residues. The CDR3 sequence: CASRPPGTSSAEQYF. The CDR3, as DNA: TGTGCCAGCAGGCCTCCCGGGACATCATCTGCCGAGCAGTACTTC.

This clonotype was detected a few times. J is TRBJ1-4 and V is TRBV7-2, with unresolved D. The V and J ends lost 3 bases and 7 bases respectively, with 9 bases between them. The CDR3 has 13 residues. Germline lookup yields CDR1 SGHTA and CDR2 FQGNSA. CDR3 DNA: TGTGCCAGCAGCTTTGGGGTCGGTGAAAAACTGTTTTTT. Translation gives CASSFGVGEKLFF.

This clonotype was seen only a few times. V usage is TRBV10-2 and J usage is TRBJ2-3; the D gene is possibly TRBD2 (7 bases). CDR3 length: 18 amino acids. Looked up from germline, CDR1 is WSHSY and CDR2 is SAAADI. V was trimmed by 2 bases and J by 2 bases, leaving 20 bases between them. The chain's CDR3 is CASSERAGAPTSTDTQYF. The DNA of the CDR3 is TGCGCCAGCAGTGAGAGGGCGGGGGCGCCCACCTCCACAGATACGCAGTATTTT.

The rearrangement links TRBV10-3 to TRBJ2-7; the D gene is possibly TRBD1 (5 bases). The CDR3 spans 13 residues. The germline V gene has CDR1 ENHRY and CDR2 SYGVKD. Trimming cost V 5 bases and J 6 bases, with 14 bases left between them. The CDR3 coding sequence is TGTGCCATCAGTCTCGGTACAGGATCCGAGCAGTACGTC. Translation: CAISLGTGSEQYV.

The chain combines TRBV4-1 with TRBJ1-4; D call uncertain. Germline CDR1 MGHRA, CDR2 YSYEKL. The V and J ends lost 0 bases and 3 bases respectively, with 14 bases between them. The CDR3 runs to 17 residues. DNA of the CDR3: TGCGCCAGCAGCCAAGAGTTGAGGCACGGTGCTAATGAAAAACTGTTTTTT. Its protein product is CASSQELRHGANEKLFF.

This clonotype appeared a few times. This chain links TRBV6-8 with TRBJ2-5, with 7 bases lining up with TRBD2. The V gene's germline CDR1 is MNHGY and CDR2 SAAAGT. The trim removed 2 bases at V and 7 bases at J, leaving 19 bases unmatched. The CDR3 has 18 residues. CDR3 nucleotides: TGTGCCAGCAGTTACCTAAGCGGGACGGCTGGATCGGACGGGACCCAGTACTTC. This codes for CASSYLSGTAGSDGTQYF.

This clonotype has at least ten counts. CDR3 sequence: CASSLNPHRVSGNEQFF. The CDR3 DNA is TGTGCCAGCAGCTTGAATCCTCATCGGGTTTCGGGCAATGAGCAGTTCTTC. The gene calls are TRBV7-2 and TRBJ2-1; no clear D gene. The germline CDR1 and CDR2 sequences are SGHTA and FQGNSA. Trimming cost V 3 bases and J 6 bases, with 21 bases left between them. The CDR3 covers 17 residues.

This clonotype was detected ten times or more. CDR3: CASSPLNPKGFF. The CDR3 DNA sequence: TGTGCCAGCTCACCCCTTAACCCGAAGGGGTTCTTC. The chain is built from TRBV18 and TRBJ2-1; D remains unclear. Trimming removed 3 bases at V and 15 bases at J, with 15 bases between. This CDR3 has 12 amino acids. The germline gives CDR1 KGHSH, CDR2 LQKENI.

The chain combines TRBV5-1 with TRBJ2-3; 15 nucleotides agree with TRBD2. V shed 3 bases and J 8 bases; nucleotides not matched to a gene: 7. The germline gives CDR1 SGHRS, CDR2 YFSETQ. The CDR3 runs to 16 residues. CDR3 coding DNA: TGCGCCAGCAGCTGGGGACTAGCGGGGGGAGAAGCTACGCAGTATTTT. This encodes CASSWGLAGGEATQYF. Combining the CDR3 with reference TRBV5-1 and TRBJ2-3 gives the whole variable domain KAGVTQTPRYLIKTRGQQVTLSCSPISGHRSVSWYQQTPGQGLQFLFEYFSETQRNKGNFPGRFSGRQFSNSRSEMNVSTLELGDSALYLCASSWGLAGGEATQYFGPGTRLTVL.

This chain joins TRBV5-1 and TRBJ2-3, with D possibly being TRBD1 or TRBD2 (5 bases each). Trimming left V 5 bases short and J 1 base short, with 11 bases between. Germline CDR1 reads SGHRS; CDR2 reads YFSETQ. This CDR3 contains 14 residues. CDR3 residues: CASRNGAGTDTQYF. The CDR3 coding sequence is TGCGCCAGCAGGAACGGGGCCGGCACAGATACGCAGTATTTT.

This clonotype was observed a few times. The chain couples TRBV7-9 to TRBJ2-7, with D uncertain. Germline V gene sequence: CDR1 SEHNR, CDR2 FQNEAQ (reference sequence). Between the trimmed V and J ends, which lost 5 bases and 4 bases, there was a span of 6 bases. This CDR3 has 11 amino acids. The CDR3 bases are TGTGCCAGCAGCAACGAATACGAGCAGTACTTC. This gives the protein CASSNEYEQYF.

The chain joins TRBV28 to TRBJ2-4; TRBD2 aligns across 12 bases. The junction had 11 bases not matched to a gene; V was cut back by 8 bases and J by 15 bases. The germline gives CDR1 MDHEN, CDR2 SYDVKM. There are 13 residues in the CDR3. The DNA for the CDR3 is TGTGCCAGCGGACTAGCGGGGAAATATACCCGGTACTTC. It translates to CASGLAGKYTRYF.

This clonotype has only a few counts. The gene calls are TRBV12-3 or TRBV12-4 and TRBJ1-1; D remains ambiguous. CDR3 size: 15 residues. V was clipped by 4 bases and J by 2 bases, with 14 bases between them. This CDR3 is CASSSGRRANTEAFF. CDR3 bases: TGTGCCAGCAGTTCCGGACGGAGGGCCAACACTGAAGCTTTCTTT.

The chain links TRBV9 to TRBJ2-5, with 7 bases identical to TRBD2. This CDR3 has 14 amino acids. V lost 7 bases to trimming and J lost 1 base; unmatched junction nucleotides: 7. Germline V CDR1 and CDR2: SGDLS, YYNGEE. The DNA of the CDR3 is TGTGCCAGCGGCGGGAGCGGGGCCCAAGAGACCCAGTACTTC. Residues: CASGGSGAQETQYF.